Reported below is one TCR beta chain. What it binds is unknown. The time point was: new active TB diagnosis, blood taken before or within 7 days of starting treatment. The CDR3 totals 15 residues. The ends lost 8 bases at V and 8 bases at J; junction bases unmatched: 17. Germline-derived CDR1 and CDR2 are SQVTM and ANQGSEA. Generated by immunoSEQ multiplex PCR, the TCRdb table keeps only in-frame clones and is missing some. The sample shows about 34,000 clones, 93% of them seen only once. The data were taken from a study of T cells in tuberculosis. Points from the study as a whole: Smaller alpha distances in active tuberculosis partly reflected shorter CDR3-alpha lengths.

This rearrangement joins TRBV29-1 to TRBJ2-1; 8 nucleotides line up with TRBD2. The sample in question was PBMCs, obtained at tuberculosis diagnosis. The sequence came from an adult with tuberculosis. In nucleotides, the CDR3 is TGCAGCTTCCCAATTAGCGGGATACCGGTCGATGAGCAGTTCTTC. Protein product: CSFPISGIPVDEQFF.